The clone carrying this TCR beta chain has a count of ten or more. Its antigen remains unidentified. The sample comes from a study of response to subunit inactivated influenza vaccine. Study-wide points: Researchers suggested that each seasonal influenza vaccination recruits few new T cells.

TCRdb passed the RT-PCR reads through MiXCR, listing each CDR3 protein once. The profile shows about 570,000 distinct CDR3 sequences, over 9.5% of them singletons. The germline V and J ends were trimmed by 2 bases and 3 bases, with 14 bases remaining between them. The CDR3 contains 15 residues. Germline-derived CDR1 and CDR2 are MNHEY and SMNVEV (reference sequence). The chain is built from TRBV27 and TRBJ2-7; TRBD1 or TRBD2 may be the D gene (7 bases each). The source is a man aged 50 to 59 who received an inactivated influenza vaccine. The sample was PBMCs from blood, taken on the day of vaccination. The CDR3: CASSLGGGGLYEQYF. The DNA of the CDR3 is TGTGCCAGCAGTTTAGGGGGAGGGGGCCTCTACGAGCAGTACTTC.